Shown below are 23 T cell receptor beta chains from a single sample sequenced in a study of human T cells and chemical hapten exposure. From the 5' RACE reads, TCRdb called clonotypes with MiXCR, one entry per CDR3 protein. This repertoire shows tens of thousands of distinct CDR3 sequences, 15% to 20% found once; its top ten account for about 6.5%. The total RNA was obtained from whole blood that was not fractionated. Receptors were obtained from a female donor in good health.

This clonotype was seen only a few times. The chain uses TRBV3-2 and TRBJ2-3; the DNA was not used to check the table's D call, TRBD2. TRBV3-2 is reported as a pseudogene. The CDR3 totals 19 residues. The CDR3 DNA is TGTGCCAGCAGCAAACGAGGGACTAGCGGGGGGAGAAACACAGATACGCAGTATTTT. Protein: CASSKRGTSGGRNTDTQYF.

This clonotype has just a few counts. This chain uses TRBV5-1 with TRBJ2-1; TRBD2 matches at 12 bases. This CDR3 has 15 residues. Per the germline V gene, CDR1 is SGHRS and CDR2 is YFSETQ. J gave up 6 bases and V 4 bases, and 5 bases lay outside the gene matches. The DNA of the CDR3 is TGCGCCAGCAGCACAGGACTAGCGGGACTCAATGAGCAGTTCTTC. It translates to CASSTGLAGLNEQFF.

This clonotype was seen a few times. The CDR3 region has the DNA TGTGCCTGGAGCGAGGGACAGCCCAGTCTCTATGGCTACACCTTC. This translates into CAWSEGQPSLYGYTF. The V gene is TRBV30, the J gene TRBJ1-2; 7 positions agree with TRBD1. Germline lookup yields CDR1 GTSNPN and CDR2 SVGIG (reference sequence). The V segment lost 3 bases and the J segment 4 bases; nucleotides outside the gene matches: 11. This CDR3 comprises 15 residues.

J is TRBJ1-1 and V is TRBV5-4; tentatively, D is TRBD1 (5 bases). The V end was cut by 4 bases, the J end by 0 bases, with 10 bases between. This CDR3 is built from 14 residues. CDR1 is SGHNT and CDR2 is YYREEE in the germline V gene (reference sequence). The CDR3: CASSMGRLNTEAFF. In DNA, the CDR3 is TGTGCCAGCAGCATGGGACGGTTGAACACTGAAGCTTTCTTT.

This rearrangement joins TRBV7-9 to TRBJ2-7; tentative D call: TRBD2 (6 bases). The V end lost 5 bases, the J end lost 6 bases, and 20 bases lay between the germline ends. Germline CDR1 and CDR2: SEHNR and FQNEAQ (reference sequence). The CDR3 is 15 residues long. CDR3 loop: CASSPPSGHGVEQYF. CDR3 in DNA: TGTGCCAGCAGCCCTCCCAGCGGGCATGGAGTCGAGCAGTACTTC.

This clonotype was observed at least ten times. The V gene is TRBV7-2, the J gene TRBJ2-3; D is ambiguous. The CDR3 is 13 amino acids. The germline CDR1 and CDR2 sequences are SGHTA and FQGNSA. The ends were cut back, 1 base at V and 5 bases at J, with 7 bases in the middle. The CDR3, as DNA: TGTGCCAGCAGCTTAGGGAACGGAGATACGCAGTATTTT. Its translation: CASSLGNGDTQYF.

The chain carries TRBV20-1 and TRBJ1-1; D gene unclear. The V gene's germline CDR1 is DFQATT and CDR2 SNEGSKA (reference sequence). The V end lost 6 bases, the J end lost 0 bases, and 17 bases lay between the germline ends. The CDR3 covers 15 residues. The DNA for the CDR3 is TGCAGTGCCACAACAGAAAACATATTGAACACTGAAGCTTTCTTT. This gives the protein CSATTENILNTEAFF.

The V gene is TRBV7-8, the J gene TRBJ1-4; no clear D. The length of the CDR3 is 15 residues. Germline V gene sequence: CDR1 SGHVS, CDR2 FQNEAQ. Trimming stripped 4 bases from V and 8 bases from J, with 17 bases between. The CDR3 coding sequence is TGTGCCAGCAGCTCGACTAGAGGCGCCCTGGAAAAACTGTTTTTT. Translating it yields CASSSTRGALEKLFF.

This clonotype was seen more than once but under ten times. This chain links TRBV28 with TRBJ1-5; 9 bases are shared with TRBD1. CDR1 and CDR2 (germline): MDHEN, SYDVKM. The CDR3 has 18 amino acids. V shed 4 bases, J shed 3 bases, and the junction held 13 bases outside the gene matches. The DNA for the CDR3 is TGTGCCAGCAGTTGGCCGGGACAGGGCGCGCTTAACAATCAGCCCCAGCATTTT. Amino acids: CASSWPGQGALNNQPQHF.

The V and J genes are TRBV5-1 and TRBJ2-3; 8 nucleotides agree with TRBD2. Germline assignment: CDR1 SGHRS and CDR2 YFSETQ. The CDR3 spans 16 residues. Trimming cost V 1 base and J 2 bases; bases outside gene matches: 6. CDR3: CASSLTSSGPTDTQYF. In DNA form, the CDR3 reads TGCGCCAGCAGCTTGACGTCTAGCGGGCCCACAGATACGCAGTATTTT.

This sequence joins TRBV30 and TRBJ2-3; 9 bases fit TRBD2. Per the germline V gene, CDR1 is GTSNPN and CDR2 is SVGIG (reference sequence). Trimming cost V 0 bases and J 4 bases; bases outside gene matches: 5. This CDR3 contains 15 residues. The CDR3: CAWSVLAGGPDTQYF. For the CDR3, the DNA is TGTGCCTGGAGTGTATTGGCGGGGGGGCCAGATACGCAGTATTTT.

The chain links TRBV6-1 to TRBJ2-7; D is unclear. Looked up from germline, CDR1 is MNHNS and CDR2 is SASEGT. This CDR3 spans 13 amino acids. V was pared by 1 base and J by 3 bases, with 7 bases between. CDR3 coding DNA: TGTGCCAGCAGTGAAGACGGTGACTACGAGCAGTACTTC. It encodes CASSEDGDYEQYF.

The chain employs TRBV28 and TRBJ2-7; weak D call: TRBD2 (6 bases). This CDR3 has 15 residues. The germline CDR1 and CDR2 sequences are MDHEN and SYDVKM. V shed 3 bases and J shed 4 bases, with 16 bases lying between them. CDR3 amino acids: CASSFDPLGGYEQYF. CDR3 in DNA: TGTGCCAGCAGTTTTGACCCTCTCGGGGGTTACGAGCAGTACTTC.

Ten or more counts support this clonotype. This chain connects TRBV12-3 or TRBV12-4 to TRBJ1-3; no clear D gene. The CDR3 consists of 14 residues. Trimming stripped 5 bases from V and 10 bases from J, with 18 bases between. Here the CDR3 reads CASSTPGGERTIYF. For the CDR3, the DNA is TGTGCCAGCAGTACCCCCGGTGGCGAACGGACCATATATTTT.

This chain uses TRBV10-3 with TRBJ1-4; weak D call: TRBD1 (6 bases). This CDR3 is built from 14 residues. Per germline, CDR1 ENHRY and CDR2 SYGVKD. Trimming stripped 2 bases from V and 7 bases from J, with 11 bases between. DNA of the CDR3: TGTGCCATCAGTGAGAGGCAGGGGAGTGAAAAACTGTTTTTT. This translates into CAISERQGSEKLFF.

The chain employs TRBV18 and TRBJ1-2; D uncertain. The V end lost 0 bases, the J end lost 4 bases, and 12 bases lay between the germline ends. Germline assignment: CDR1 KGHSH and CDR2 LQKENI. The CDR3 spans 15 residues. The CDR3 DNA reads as TGTGCCAGCTCACCACCTGGAGAAGAACCCTATGGCTACACCTTC. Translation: CASSPPGEEPYGYTF.

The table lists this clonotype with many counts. In DNA, the CDR3 is TGTGCCAGCAGTCTCGGACAGGGGGAGAGCAATGAGCAGTTCTTC. Translating gives CASSLGQGESNEQFF. This chain connects TRBV6-2 or TRBV6-3 to TRBJ2-1; TRBD1 matches at 10 bases. V gave up 5 bases and J gave up 6 bases; unmatched junction bases: 7. Germline CDR1 reads MNHEY; CDR2 reads SVGEGT. The CDR3 runs to 15 residues.

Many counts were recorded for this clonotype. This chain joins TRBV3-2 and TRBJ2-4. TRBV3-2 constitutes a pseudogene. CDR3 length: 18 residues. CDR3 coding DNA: TGTGCCAGCAGCCAAGATATGGGCCATTATGGAGCCAAAAACATTCAGTACTTC. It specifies CASSQDMGHYGAKNIQYF.

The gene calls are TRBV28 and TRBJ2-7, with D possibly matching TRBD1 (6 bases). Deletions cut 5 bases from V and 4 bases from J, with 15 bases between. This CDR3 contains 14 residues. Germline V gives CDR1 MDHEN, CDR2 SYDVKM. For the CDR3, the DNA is TGTGCCAGCAGTCTACCTATTACAGGGTACGAGCAGTACTTC. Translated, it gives CASSLPITGYEQYF.

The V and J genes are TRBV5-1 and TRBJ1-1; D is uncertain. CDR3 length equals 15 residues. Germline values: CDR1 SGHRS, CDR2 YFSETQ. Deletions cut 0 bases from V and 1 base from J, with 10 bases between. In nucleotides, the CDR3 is TGCGCCAGCAGCTTGGAGGAACCAACGAACACTGAAGCTTTCTTT. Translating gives CASSLEEPTNTEAFF.

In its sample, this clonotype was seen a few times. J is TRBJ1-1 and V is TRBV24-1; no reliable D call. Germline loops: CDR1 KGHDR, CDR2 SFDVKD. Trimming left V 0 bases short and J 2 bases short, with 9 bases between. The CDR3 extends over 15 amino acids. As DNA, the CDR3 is TGTGCCACCAGTGATTTGGCCTTCGCCAACACTGAAGCTTTCTTT. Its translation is CATSDLAFANTEAFF.

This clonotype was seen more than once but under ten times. CDR3 nucleotide sequence: TGTGCCAGCTCACCTAGTCACGCCAAAAACATTCAGTACTTC. Protein product: CASSPSHAKNIQYF. The rearrangement joins TRBV18 to TRBJ2-4; no firm D call. The CDR3 contains 14 residues. Germline V gene data show CDR1 as KGHSH and CDR2 as LQKENI. Trimming cost V 3 bases and J 1 base, with 7 bases left between them.

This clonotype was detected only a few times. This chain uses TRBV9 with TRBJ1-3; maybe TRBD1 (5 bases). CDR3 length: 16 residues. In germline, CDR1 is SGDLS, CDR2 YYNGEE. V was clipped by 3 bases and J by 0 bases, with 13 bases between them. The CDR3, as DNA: TGTGCCAGCAGCGAAGACAGAACCCTCTCTGGAAACACCATATATTTT. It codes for CASSEDRTLSGNTIYF.